This note documents a single T cell receptor beta chain sequence. Methods used by the authors: Reference gene primer amplification in the assay estimated nucleated cell counts. The table came from immunoSEQ multiplex PCR; TCRdb's copy has only in-frame clones and leaves some out. Clone size and V and J calls were adopted from that table, with D and trimming inferred from the DNA. The repertoire holds 100,000 to 150,000 clones, with about 83% as singletons. The sample is drawn from a study of blood T cell repertoires in COVID-19. In the study overall: Samples taken during acute and convalescent COVID-19 were collected in the United States, Italy and Spain. T cells, B-cell-depleted T cells, or PBMCs supplied cDNA or gDNA.

V was cut by 6 bases and J by 4 bases, with 13 bases left in between. This CDR3 comprises 13 residues. Looked up from germline, CDR1 is SEHNR and CDR2 is FQNEAQ (reference sequence). Sequencing used peripheral blood. The genes are TRBV7-9 and TRBJ2-7; a possible D gene is TRBD1 (6 bases). The sequence was collected from a human donor in a cohort sampled during active COVID-19. CDR3 sequence: CASRRDTSYEQYF. In DNA, the CDR3 is TGTGCCAGCAGGAGGGACACCTCTTACGAGCAGTACTTC.